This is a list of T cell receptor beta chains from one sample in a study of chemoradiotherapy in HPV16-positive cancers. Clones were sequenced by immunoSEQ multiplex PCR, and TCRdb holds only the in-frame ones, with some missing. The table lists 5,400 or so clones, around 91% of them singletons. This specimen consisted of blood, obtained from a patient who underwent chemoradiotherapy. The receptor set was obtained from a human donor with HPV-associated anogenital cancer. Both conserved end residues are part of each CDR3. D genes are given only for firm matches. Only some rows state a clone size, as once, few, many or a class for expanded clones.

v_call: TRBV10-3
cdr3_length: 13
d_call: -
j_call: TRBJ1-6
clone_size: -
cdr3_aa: CAISGQLNSPLHF
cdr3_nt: TGTGCCATCAGTGGCCAGTTAAATTCACCCCTCCACTTT

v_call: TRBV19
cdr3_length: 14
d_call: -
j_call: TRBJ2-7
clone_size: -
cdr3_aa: CASSGNRLTYEQYF
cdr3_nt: TGTGCCAGTAGTGGAAACAGACTTACCTACGAGCAGTACTTC

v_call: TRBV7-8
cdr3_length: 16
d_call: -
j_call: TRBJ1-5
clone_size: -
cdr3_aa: CASSPPGGPHNQPQHF
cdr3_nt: TGTGCCAGCAGCCCCCCGGGGGGGCCCCACAATCAGCCCCAGCATTTT

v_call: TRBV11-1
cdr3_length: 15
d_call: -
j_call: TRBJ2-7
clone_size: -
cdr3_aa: CASSLARSRAYEQYF
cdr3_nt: TGTGCCAGCAGCTTAGCGCGTAGTAGGGCCTACGAGCAGTACTTC

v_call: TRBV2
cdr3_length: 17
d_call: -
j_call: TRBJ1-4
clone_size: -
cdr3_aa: CASMDMVNFATNEKLFF
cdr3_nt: TGTGCCAGCATGGACATGGTCAATTTTGCAACTAATGAAAAACTGTTTTTT

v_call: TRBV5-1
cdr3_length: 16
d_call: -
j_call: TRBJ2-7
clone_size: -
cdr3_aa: CASSSPTGTFRYEQYF
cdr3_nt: TGCGCCAGCAGCTCCCCGACCGGGACATTTCGCTACGAGCAGTACTTC

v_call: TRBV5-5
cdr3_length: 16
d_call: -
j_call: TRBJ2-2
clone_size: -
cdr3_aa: CASTGIHTSYTGELFF
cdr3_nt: TGTGCCAGCACGGGGATTCACACTAGCTACACCGGGGAGCTGTTTTTT

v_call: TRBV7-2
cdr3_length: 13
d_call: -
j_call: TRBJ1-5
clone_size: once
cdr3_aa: CASNNDPNQPQHF
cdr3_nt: TGTGCCAGCAACAATGACCCAAATCAGCCCCAGCATTTT

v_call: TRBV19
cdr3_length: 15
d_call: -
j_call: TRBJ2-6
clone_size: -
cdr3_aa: CASSTGNSGANVLTF
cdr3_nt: TGTGCCAGCTCTACAGGAAACTCTGGGGCCAACGTCCTGACTTTC

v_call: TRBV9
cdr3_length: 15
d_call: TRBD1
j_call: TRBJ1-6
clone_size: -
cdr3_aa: CASSVTGELNSPLHF
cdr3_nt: TGTGCCAGCAGCGTGACAGGGGAGCTAAATTCACCCCTCCACTTT

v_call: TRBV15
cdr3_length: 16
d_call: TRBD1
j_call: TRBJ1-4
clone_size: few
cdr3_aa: CATSRRITGGSEKLFF
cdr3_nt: TGTGCCACCAGCAGACGGATCACAGGGGGAAGTGAAAAACTGTTTTTT

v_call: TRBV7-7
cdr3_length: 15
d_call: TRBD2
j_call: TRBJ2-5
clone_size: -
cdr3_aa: CASSLEEGGRPTQYF
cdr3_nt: TGTGCCAGCAGCTTAGAGGAGGGCGGGAGACCGACCCAGTACTTC

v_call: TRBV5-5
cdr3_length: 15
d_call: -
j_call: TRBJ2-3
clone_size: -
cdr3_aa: CASSLEGDGTDTQYF
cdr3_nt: TGTGCCAGCAGCTTGGAAGGGGACGGGACAGATACGCAGTATTTT

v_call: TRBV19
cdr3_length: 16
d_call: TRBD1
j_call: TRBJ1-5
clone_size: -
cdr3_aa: CASSPRQGNSNQPQHF
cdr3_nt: TGTGCCAGTAGTCCCCGACAGGGGAATAGCAATCAGCCCCAGCATTTT

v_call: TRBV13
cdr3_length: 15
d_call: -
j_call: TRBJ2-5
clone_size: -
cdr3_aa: CASSLTWGEDETQYF
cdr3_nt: TGTGCCAGCAGCTTGACCTGGGGGGAGGACGAGACCCAGTACTTC

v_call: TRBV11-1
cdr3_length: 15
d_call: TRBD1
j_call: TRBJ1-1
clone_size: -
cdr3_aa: CASSTRTGWNTEAFF
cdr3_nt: TGTGCCAGCAGCACCCGGACAGGCTGGAACACTGAAGCTTTCTTT

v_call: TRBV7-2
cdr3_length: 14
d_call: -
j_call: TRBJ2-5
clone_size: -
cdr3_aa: CASSPAWTQETQYF
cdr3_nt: TGTGCCAGCAGCCCTGCCTGGACCCAAGAGACCCAGTACTTC

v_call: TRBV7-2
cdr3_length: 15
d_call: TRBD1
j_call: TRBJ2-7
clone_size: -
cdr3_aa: CASSLGQVGSYEQYF
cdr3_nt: TGTGCCAGCAGCTTGGGACAGGTTGGGTCCTACGAGCAGTACTTC

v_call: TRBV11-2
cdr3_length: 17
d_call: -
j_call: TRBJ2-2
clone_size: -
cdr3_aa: CASSLGPLDLNTGELFF
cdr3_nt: TGTGCCAGCAGCTTAGGCCCGCTTGACCTGAACACCGGGGAGCTGTTTTTT

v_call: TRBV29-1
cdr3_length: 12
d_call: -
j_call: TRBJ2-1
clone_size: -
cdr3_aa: CSVSNGPDEQFF
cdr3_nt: TGCAGCGTATCAAACGGGCCCGATGAGCAGTTCTTC

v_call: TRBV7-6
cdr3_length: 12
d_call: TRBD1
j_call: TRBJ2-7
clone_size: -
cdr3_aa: CASSLRGREQYF
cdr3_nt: TGTGCCAGCAGCTTAAGGGGGCGCGAGCAGTACTTC

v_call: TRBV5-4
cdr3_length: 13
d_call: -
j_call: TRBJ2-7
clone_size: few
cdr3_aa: CASSFGRTYEQYF
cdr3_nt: TGTGCCAGCAGCTTCGGCAGGACCTACGAGCAGTACTTC

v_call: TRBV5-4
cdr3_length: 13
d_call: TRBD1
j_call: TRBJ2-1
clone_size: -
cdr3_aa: CASSFSRTGPQVF
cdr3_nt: TGTGCCAGCAGCTTCTCACGGACAGGGCCGCAAGTCTTC

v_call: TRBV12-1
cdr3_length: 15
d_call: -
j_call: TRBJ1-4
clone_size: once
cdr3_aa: CASRSPRRGNEKLFF
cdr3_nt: TGTGCCAGCAGGTCCCCGAGACGAGGTAATGAAAAACTGTTTTTT

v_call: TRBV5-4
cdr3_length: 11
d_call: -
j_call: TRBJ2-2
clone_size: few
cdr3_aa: CASSLAGELFF
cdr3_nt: TGTGCCAGCAGCTTGGCCGGGGAGCTGTTTTTT

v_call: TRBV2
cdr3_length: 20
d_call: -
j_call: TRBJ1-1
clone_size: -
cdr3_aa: CASSERGSGKGELRNTEAFF
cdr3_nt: TGTGCCAGCAGTGAAAGGGGATCCGGGAAGGGGGAACTCAGGAACACTGAAGCTTTCTTT

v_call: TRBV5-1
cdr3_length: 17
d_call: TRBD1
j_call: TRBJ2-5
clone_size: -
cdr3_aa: CASSLQTKQGGRETQYF
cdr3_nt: TGCGCCAGCAGCTTGCAGACGAAACAGGGGGGACGGGAGACCCAGTACTTC

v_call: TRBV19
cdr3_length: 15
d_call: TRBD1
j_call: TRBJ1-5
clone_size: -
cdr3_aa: CASSIERDRNQPQHF
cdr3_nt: TGTGCCAGTAGTATAGAAAGGGACAGGAATCAGCCCCAGCATTTT

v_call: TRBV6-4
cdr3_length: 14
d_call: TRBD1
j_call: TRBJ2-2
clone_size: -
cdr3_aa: CASSDGTDTGELFF
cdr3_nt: TGTGCCAGCAGTGACGGGACAGACACCGGGGAGCTGTTTTTT